Following are 8 T cell receptor beta chains from one sample sequenced in a study of neurological immune-mediated disorders. From the 5' RACE reads, TCRdb called clonotypes with MiXCR, one entry per CDR3 protein. This sample has 36,000 or so distinct CDR3 sequences; around 10% occur once, and the top ten carry roughly 6.6%. Sequenced sample: PBMCs. The receptors here all came from a woman in her thirties with HTLV-1-associated myelopathy (HAM/TSP).

This clonotype has ten or more counts. The chain couples TRBV5-1 to TRBJ1-1; the match to TRBD1 covers 8 bases. The CDR3 is made up of 15 amino acids. Germline-derived CDR1 and CDR2 are SGHRS and YFSETQ. J gave up 4 bases and V 4 bases, and 9 bases lay outside the gene matches. CDR3 in amino acids: CASSVQGAGGTEAFF. The DNA of the CDR3 is TGCGCCAGCAGCGTTCAGGGGGCCGGCGGCACTGAAGCTTTCTTT.

This clonotype has ten or more counts. The J gene is TRBJ1-2, the V gene TRBV4-1; D uncertain. The V end lost 4 bases, the J end lost 6 bases, and 12 bases lay between the germline ends. Germline CDR1 and CDR2: MGHRA and YSYEKL. The CDR3 extends over 13 amino acids. DNA for the CDR3: TGCGCCAGCAGCCGGCAGTCTCATGATGGCTACACCTTC. It encodes CASSRQSHDGYTF.

The chain combines TRBV11-2 with TRBJ2-3; perhaps TRBD1 as D (6 bases). V was cut by 5 bases and J by 4 bases, with 22 bases left in between. The CDR3 has 17 residues. In germline, CDR1 is SGHAT, CDR2 FQNNGV. The CDR3 protein is CASSLNPWGLGADTQYF. In DNA form, the CDR3 reads TGTGCCAGCAGCCTAAATCCTTGGGGGCTGGGGGCAGATACGCAGTATTTT.

This clonotype has a count of ten or more. The rearrangement uses TRBV9 and TRBJ2-1; D remains ambiguous. Germline assignment: CDR1 SGDLS and CDR2 YYNGEE. CDR3 length: 12 amino acids. V lost 0 bases and J lost 14, with 12 bases in between. CDR3 nucleotide sequence: TGTGCCAGCAGCGTAGGAACGGGCAAGGAGTTCTTC. This encodes CASSVGTGKEFF.

This clonotype was seen repeatedly, ten times or more. The chain has TRBV5-1 and TRBJ1-6; a weak D match, TRBD1 (5 bases). This CDR3 comprises 18 residues. V was cut by 0 bases and J by 2 bases, with 15 bases left in between. In germline, CDR1 is SGHRS, CDR2 YFSETQ. The CDR3 spells CASSLEGFEGPYNSPLHF. For the CDR3, the DNA is TGCGCCAGCAGCTTGGAAGGGTTTGAGGGACCCTATAATTCACCCCTCCACTTT.

The V gene is TRBV12-3 or TRBV12-4, the J gene TRBJ2-2, with 8 bases that match TRBD1. This CDR3 is built from 14 residues. The V gene end was trimmed by 2 bases and the J gene end by 8 bases; junction bases not matched to a gene: 4. The CDR3 spells CASSLRQGSGELFF. CDR3 in DNA: TGTGCCAGCAGTTTAAGACAGGGGTCAGGGGAGCTGTTTTTT.

This clonotype was detected many times. This chain joins TRBV12-3 or TRBV12-4 and TRBJ2-1, with 9 bases aligning to TRBD2. CDR3 length: 15 residues. The V and J ends lost 3 bases and 4 bases, in that order; junction bases with no gene match: 4. This CDR3 reads CASSFERGAYNEQFF. The CDR3 nucleotides are TGTGCCAGCAGTTTTGAGCGGGGGGCGTACAATGAGCAGTTCTTC.

This clonotype was seen many times. The rearrangement links TRBV7-9 to TRBJ2-2; D is perhaps TRBD1 (5 bases). Deletions cut 2 bases from V and 3 bases from J, with 10 bases between. In germline, CDR1 is SEHNR, CDR2 FQNEAQ (reference sequence). CDR3 length: 15 residues. The CDR3 spells CASSLPVGDTGELFF. The CDR3 DNA reads TGTGCCAGCAGCTTACCAGTAGGGGACACCGGGGAGCTGTTTTTT.